The 32 T cell receptor beta chains below all came from one sample that was sequenced in a study of blood T cell repertoires in COVID-19. Assay used: immunoSEQ multiplex PCR; TCRdb lists only in-frame clones, some missing. The table shows 75,000 to 100,000 clones, with around 87% occurring only once. Sequencing was carried out using peripheral blood. The source is an elderly woman with acute or convalescent COVID-19.

The chain carries TRBV27 and TRBJ2-5; maybe TRBD2 (5 bases). Germline CDR1 MNHEY, CDR2 SMNVEV (reference sequence). Trimming cost V 6 bases and J 4 bases, with 12 bases left between them. The CDR3 consists of 13 residues. In nucleotides, the CDR3 is TGTGCCAGCAGCGCGGGCCACCCAGAGACCCAGTACTTC. It codes for CASSAGHPETQYF.

The V and J genes are TRBV4-3 and TRBJ2-1; tentative D call: TRBD1 (6 bases). The germline V gene has CDR1 LGHNA and CDR2 YSLEER. Deletions cut 3 bases from V and 6 bases from J, with 12 bases between. CDR3 size: 14 residues. The CDR3 region is CASSHRGIGNEQFF. CDR3 DNA sequence: TGCGCCAGCAGCCACAGGGGTATCGGCAATGAGCAGTTCTTC.

A few counts support this clone. The chain recombines TRBV5-4 with TRBJ2-2; 13 bases are shared with TRBD2. The J segment lost 7 bases and the V segment lost 2 bases, leaving 2 bases of the junction unmatched. CDR1 and CDR2 (germline): SGHNT, YYREEE (reference sequence). The length of the CDR3 is 15 residues. The CDR3, as DNA: TGTGCCAGCAGCTTACTAGCGGGAGGGGTCGGGGAGCTGTTTTTT. Translated, it gives CASSLLAGGVGELFF.

The chain links TRBV5-6 to TRBJ2-3; tentatively, D is TRBD2 (7 bases). The CDR3 runs 14 residues. Per the germline V gene, CDR1 is SGHDT and CDR2 is YYEEEE. Trimming cost V 6 bases and J 3 bases, with 14 bases left between them. The CDR3 region is CASTLRGGTDTQYF. In DNA form, the CDR3 reads TGTGCCAGCACCCTGAGGGGGGGGACAGATACGCAGTATTTT.

This chain links TRBV14 with TRBJ2-6; TRBD2 might be the D (6 bases). The CDR3 has 17 amino acids. Trimming took 0 bases from V and 2 from J, leaving 11 bases between them. The germline CDR1 and CDR2 sequences are SGHDN and FVKESK. The CDR3 sequence is CASSQEATGAGANVLTF. CDR3 DNA sequence: TGTGCCAGCAGCCAAGAGGCGACGGGGGCTGGGGCCAACGTCCTGACTTTC.

The chain joins TRBV6-2 or TRBV6-3 to TRBJ2-3; 11 bases are shared with TRBD2. CDR1 is MNHEY, CDR2 SVGEGT, per germline. This CDR3 region has 15 residues. The V and J ends lost 5 bases and 1 base, in that order; junction bases with no gene match: 2. The CDR3 here is CASSLLAGGTDTQYF. The CDR3 DNA is TGTGCCAGCAGTCTACTAGCGGGGGGCACAGATACGCAGTATTTT.

The chain employs TRBV30 and TRBJ2-2; tentatively, D is TRBD2 (5 bases). V was cut by 1 base and J by 1 base, with 13 bases left in between. The CDR3 contains 16 residues. The germline V gene has CDR1 GTSNPN and CDR2 SVGIG (reference sequence). This chain's CDR3 is CAWSESLGRNTGELFF. The CDR3 DNA is TGTGCCTGGAGTGAGTCCCTAGGGAGGAACACCGGGGAGCTGTTTTTT.

This rearrangement joins TRBV7-2 to TRBJ2-5; D might be TRBD2 (5 bases). Germline values: CDR1 SGHTA, CDR2 FQGNSA. V shed 5 bases and J shed 5 bases, with 21 bases lying between them. The CDR3 is made up of 16 amino acids. This chain's CDR3 is CASSPKVVRGGETQYF. CDR3 DNA sequence: TGTGCCAGCAGCCCCAAGGTGGTTCGCGGCGGGGAGACCCAGTACTTC.

The sample holds a few counts of this clone. In the same sample, other DNA sequences code for this CDR3. The DNA of the CDR3 is TGTGCCAGCAGCTTGCGGACACGTAGCTCCTACAATGAGCAGTTCTTC. This encodes CASSLRTRSSYNEQFF. The chain employs TRBV5-4 and TRBJ2-1; tentative D call: TRBD1 (5 bases). The V end lost 1 base, the J end lost 0 bases, and 11 bases lay between the germline ends. Germline V gives CDR1 SGHNT, CDR2 YYREEE (reference sequence). This CDR3 is 16 amino acids long.

The CDR3 loop reads CASTPQTGNTGELFF. CDR3 bases: TGCGCCAGCACCCCCCAGACAGGGAACACCGGGGAGCTGTTTTTT. V is TRBV5-1 and J is TRBJ2-2; a possible D gene is TRBD1 (6 bases). V gave up 6 bases and J gave up 1 base, with 13 bases separating them. The V gene's germline CDR1 is SGHRS and CDR2 YFSETQ. CDR3 size: 15 residues.

The chain couples TRBV6-6 to TRBJ1-1; the D is unclear. From germline, CDR1 is MNHNY and CDR2 SVGAGI (reference sequence). The CDR3 is 12 amino acids. Trimming cost V 5 bases and J 2 bases, with 6 bases left between them. The chain's CDR3 is CASSHTNTEAFF. CDR3 in DNA: TGTGCCAGCAGTCACACAAACACTGAAGCTTTCTTT.

The chain carries TRBV5-1 and TRBJ2-7; TRBD1 matches at 10 bases. The CDR3 length is 15 residues. Losses at the gene ends were 6 bases for V and 4 bases for J; bases not matched to a gene: 10. The germline V gene encodes CDR1 SGHRS and CDR2 YFSETQ. CDR3 residues: CASNAWDRGKYEQYF. The CDR3 nucleotides are TGCGCCAGCAACGCATGGGACAGGGGTAAATACGAGCAGTACTTC.

The chain joins TRBV10-3 to TRBJ1-6; 7 bases fit TRBD1. V lost 2 bases to trimming and J lost 8 bases; unmatched junction nucleotides: 6. The germline V gene encodes CDR1 ENHRY and CDR2 SYGVKD. The CDR3 is made up of 15 amino acids. Here the CDR3 reads CAISEKGRGDSPLHF. The DNA for the CDR3 is TGTGCCATCAGTGAGAAGGGCAGGGGGGATTCACCCCTCCACTTT.

The rearrangement joins TRBV29-1 to TRBJ2-7; TRBD2 aligns across 9 bases. Germline CDR1 reads SQVTM; CDR2 reads ANQGSEA. V lost 3 bases to trimming and J lost 3 bases; unmatched junction nucleotides: 6. This CDR3 has 14 residues. For the CDR3, the DNA is TGCAGCGTTGACCCTAGCGGGGCTGGCTACGAGCAGTACTTC. Encoded protein: CSVDPSGAGYEQYF.

The rearrangement uses TRBV2 and TRBJ2-5; D not certain. CDR1 is SNHLY, CDR2 FYNNEI, per germline. The CDR3 extends over 15 amino acids. The V end was cut by 1 base, the J end by 0 bases, with 9 bases between. The CDR3 bases are TGTGCCAGCAGTGAAGGGCCCGGAGACCAAGAGACCCAGTACTTC. Protein sequence: CASSEGPGDQETQYF.

The J gene is TRBJ2-5, the V gene TRBV27; TRBD2 might be the D (5 bases). V lost 0 bases and J lost 2, with 10 bases in between. The length of the CDR3 is 15 residues. Germline V gene data show CDR1 as MNHEY and CDR2 as SMNVEV (reference sequence). CDR3 in DNA: TGTGCCAGCAGTTTATCTGGAAGGGAGCAAGAGACCCAGTACTTC. This encodes CASSLSGREQETQYF.

V and J are TRBV6-1 and TRBJ1-5; 8 bases align to TRBD1. Trimming took 2 bases from V and 5 from J; bases not matched to a gene: 5. The germline CDR1 and CDR2 sequences are MNHNS and SASEGT. This CDR3 is 15 amino acids long. CDR3 in DNA: TGTGCCAGCAGTGAACCGGGACAGGTCTATCAGCCCCAGCATTTT. It codes for CASSEPGQVYQPQHF.

The chain employs TRBV5-1 and TRBJ1-1; tentative D call: TRBD1 (5 bases). Per the germline V gene, CDR1 is SGHRS and CDR2 is YFSETQ. The length of the CDR3 is 14 residues. Trimming took 1 base from V and 5 from J, leaving 12 bases between them. The CDR3 spells CASSLLGGETEAFF. The CDR3 DNA follows: TGCGCCAGCAGCTTGTTGGGGGGAGAAACTGAAGCTTTCTTT.

The V and J genes are TRBV20-1 and TRBJ2-3; D is uncertain. Trimming stripped 5 bases from V and 1 base from J, with 4 bases between. The germline gives CDR1 DFQATT, CDR2 SNEGSKA (reference sequence). The CDR3 totals 11 residues. CDR3 in DNA: TGCAGTGCTGGCCGCACAGATACGCAGTATTTT. This encodes CSAGRTDTQYF.

The rearrangement uses TRBV7-3 and TRBJ2-3; 7 bases line up with TRBD2. Germline loops: CDR1 SGHTA, CDR2 FQGTGA. The J segment lost 1 base and the V segment lost 2 bases, leaving 0 bases of the junction unmatched. The CDR3 spans 14 residues. The CDR3 region is CASSLAGGTDTQYF. Here the CDR3 DNA reads TGTGCCAGCAGCTTAGCGGGGGGCACAGATACGCAGTATTTT.

This sequence joins TRBV2 and TRBJ2-7, with D unresolved. Germline-derived CDR1 and CDR2 are SNHLY and FYNNEI. V gave up 8 bases and J gave up 4 bases, with 9 bases separating them. There are 11 residues in the CDR3. The CDR3, as DNA: TGTGCCAGCCGCCGCGCGTACGAGCAGTACTTC. Translating it yields CASRRAYEQYF.

The chain's CDR3 is CASSVGGSVYGYTF. The CDR3 coding sequence is TGTGCCAGCAGTGTTGGGGGGTCGGTCTATGGCTACACCTTC. The chain carries TRBV2 and TRBJ1-2, with D possibly matching TRBD1 (5 bases). V lost 4 bases and J lost 4, with 13 bases in between. The CDR3 consists of 14 residues. Germline V gene data show CDR1 as SNHLY and CDR2 as FYNNEI.

The V and J genes are TRBV11-1 and TRBJ2-2; TRBD1 is a possible D gene (5 bases). With 3 bases removed from V and 5 bases from J, the gap between germline ends came to 16 bases. The germline V gene has CDR1 SGHAT and CDR2 FQDESV (reference sequence). The CDR3 has 16 residues. The CDR3 coding sequence is TGTGCCAGCAGCTTCATAAGGGGCGTCAGTACCGGGGAGCTGTTTTTT. Protein product: CASSFIRGVSTGELFF.

This chain connects TRBV11-2 to TRBJ2-1, with D perhaps matching TRBD2 (6 bases). The length of the CDR3 is 15 residues. The germline CDR1 and CDR2 sequences are SGHAT and FQNNGV. Trimming took 5 bases from V and 0 from J, leaving 11 bases between them. The CDR3 nucleotides are TGTGCCAGCAGCCCGGGACTTAACTCCTACAATGAGCAGTTCTTC. It encodes CASSPGLNSYNEQFF.

The chain employs TRBV18 and TRBJ2-3; tentatively, D is TRBD1 (6 bases). Germline CDR1 KGHSH, CDR2 LQKENI. CDR3 length: 17 residues. V dropped 4 bases and J dropped 2 bases, with 19 bases sitting between them. The CDR3 reads CASSLLRVLGATDTQYF. CDR3 nucleotides: TGTGCCAGCTCACTCCTTCGGGTTTTGGGGGCCACAGATACGCAGTATTTT.

The CDR3 sequence: CASSPLQENTEAFF. The DNA for the CDR3 is TGTGCCAGCTCACCGCTGCAGGAGAACACTGAAGCTTTCTTT. The rearrangement links TRBV18 to TRBJ1-1; D gene unclear. V lost 3 bases and J lost 1, with 9 bases in between. CDR3 size: 14 residues. Germline CDR1 and CDR2: KGHSH and LQKENI. The variable domain in full, completed from reference TRBV18 and TRBJ1-1, reads NAGVMQNPRHLVRRRGQEARLRCSPMKGHSHVYWYRQLPEEGLKFMVYLQKENIIDESGMPKERFSAEFPKEGPSILRIQQVVRGDSAAYFCASSPLQENTEAFFGQGTRLTVV.

The rearrangement links TRBV12-5 to TRBJ1-3, with no clear D. Per the germline V gene, CDR1 is LGHNT and CDR2 is FRNRAP. V lost 4 bases to trimming and J lost 0 bases, with 7 bases between them. The CDR3 runs to 14 residues. The CDR3 is CASGSRVSGNTIYF. Here the CDR3 DNA reads TGTGCTAGTGGTTCTCGGGTCTCTGGAAACACCATATATTTT.

The rearrangement joins TRBV7-9 to TRBJ1-3, with a weak D call TRBD1 (5 bases). V lost 0 bases, J lost 0 bases, and 6 bases lay in between. Germline V lookup: CDR1 SEHNR, CDR2 FQNEAQ (reference sequence). CDR3 length: 15 amino acids. CDR3 DNA: TGTGCCAGCAGCTTAGCCACAGGCTCTGGAAACACCATATATTTT. This codes for CASSLATGSGNTIYF. Full variable domain (rest looked up from reference TRBV7-9 and TRBJ1-3): DTGVSQNPRHKITKRGQNVTFRCDPISEHNRLYWYRQTLGQGPEFLTYFQNEAQLEKSRLLSDRFSAERPKGSFSTLEIQRTEQGDSAMYLCASSLATGSGNTIYFGEGSWLTVV.

The CDR3 DNA follows: TGTGCCACCAGTGATGGAGGGACTAGCGGGATGGGTGAGCAGTTCTTC. This translates into CATSDGGTSGMGEQFF. V usage is TRBV24-1 and J usage is TRBJ2-1, with 13 bases lining up with TRBD2. The germline V gene has CDR1 KGHDR and CDR2 SFDVKD. V shed 3 bases and J 9 bases; nucleotides not matched to a gene: 7. CDR3 length: 16 amino acids.

This chain joins TRBV27 and TRBJ1-6; D is uncertain. Germline V gene sequence: CDR1 MNHEY, CDR2 SMNVEV (reference sequence). Trimming removed 7 bases at V and 6 bases at J, with 16 bases between. The CDR3 extends over 15 amino acids. The CDR3 reads CASKPNQRSNSPLHF. In DNA form, the CDR3 reads TGTGCCAGCAAGCCAAACCAGAGGTCTAATTCACCCCTCCACTTT.

This clone was observed once. The rearrangement joins TRBV5-5 to TRBJ1-5; 7 nucleotides line up with TRBD1. The germline V gene has CDR1 SGHKS and CDR2 YYEKEE (reference sequence). V shed 4 bases and J 2 bases; nucleotides not matched to a gene: 6. The length of the CDR3 is 15 residues. CDR3 amino acids: CASSLHTGGNQPQHF. The CDR3 nucleotides read TGTGCCAGCAGCCTCCATACAGGGGGCAATCAGCCCCAGCATTTT.

This rearrangement joins TRBV9 to TRBJ2-2, with TRBD2 matching 10 bases. Germline lookup yields CDR1 SGDLS and CDR2 YYNGEE. V was pared by 4 bases and J by 3 bases, with 6 bases of the junction left unmatched. This CDR3 spans 16 amino acids. The CDR3 loop is CASSTIGLADTGELFF. CDR3 coding DNA: TGTGCCAGCAGCACAATCGGACTAGCGGACACCGGGGAGCTGTTTTTT.